This TCR beta chain is from a study of blood T cell repertoires in COVID-19. The wider study: From the United States, Italy and Spain came samples of acute and convalescent COVID-19. The cDNA or gDNA used as material had been derived from T cells, B-cell-depleted T cells, or PBMCs.

J lost 0 bases, V lost 10 bases, and 12 bases had no gene match. There are 17 residues in the CDR3. Germline lookup yields CDR1 SGHVS and CDR2 FQNEAQ. Under the authors' procedure: Using reference gene primer amplification, nucleated cell counts were estimated. Using immunoSEQ multiplex PCR, the repertoire was profiled, and TCRdb retains in-frame clones only, with some absent. That table furnishes V, J and clone size, whereas the DNA furnished D and trimming. The sample records around 250,000 clones, about 90% being singletons. V and J are TRBV7-8 and TRBJ2-6; 7 nucleotides match TRBD1. The sample consisted of peripheral blood. The TCR sequence derives from a man aged 60-69 years with acute or convalescent COVID-19. The CDR3 DNA reads TGTGCCACCGGAAGACAGGGCCTCAGCTCTGGGGCCAACGTCCTGACTTTC. Its protein product is CATGRQGLSSGANVLTF.